This TCR beta chain was captured in a study of OX40 agonist ivuxolimab in advanced cancers. The repertoire was sequenced with immunoSEQ multiplex PCR; TCRdb's copy has only in-frame clones and lacks some. Of tens of thousands of clones in the sample, 84% were seen once. The CDR3 runs 15 residues. Germline CDR1 reads SGDLS; CDR2 reads YYNGEE. V trimming: 6 bases; J trimming: 4 bases; junction bases outside the gene matches: 7. Comment on this clone: Its antigen is unidentified.

Findings and limits, study-wide: At doses 0.1 to 3.0 mg/kg, CD4+ and CD8+ clones expanded. It was also the case that some nonresponders had low normalized T-cell clonal expansion.

The sample here was CD4+ or CD8+ T cells sorted from blood, taken in a trial of the OX40 agonist ivuxolimab. The clonotype originates from an adult with an advanced solid tumor such as melanoma, head and neck, liver or kidney cancer. The chain joins TRBV9 to TRBJ1-6, with 7 bases aligning to TRBD1. The CDR3 bases are TGTGCCAGCACGCACGGGACAGCTTATAATTCACCCCTCCACTTT. Translation: CASTHGTAYNSPLHF.